These 8 T cell receptor beta chains were all obtained from the same sample, sequenced in a study of T cell clonality in common variable immunodeficiency (dated by TCRdb to the mid-2010s). The library came from the immunoSEQ multiplex PCR assay. TCRdb took this table from immuneACCESS and kept in-frame rearrangements with V and J called. Such tables lack part of the clones; where checked against another copy, unresolved V genes explain under half of the gap, and the rest is unexplained. The data for this sample show roughly 30,000 clones, each detected more than once. Under 5% of the sample is held by the ten biggest clonotypes. What was sequenced was peripheral blood mononuclear cells. Receptor source: a person aged 18 to 70 in good health.

This clone occurred many times. The CDR3 goes on 3 residues after the read ends, and that part is filled in from the germline J gene. V and J are TRBV20-1 and TRBJ2-5; 7 positions match TRBD2. The J segment lost 1 base and the V segment lost 0 bases, leaving 8 bases of the junction unmatched. The CDR3 is 16 amino acids. Germline assignment: CDR1 DFQATT and CDR2 SNEGSKA (reference sequence). The sequenced CDR3 bases are TGCAGTGCTAGAGATGCTAGCGGTACTATCCAAGAGACC. Protein sequence: CSARDASGTIQET. The whole CDR3 reads CSARDASGTIQETQYF.

This clone was detected only a few times. Read coverage stops 3 residues before the CDR3 terminus; the germline J gene supplies the remainder. The V call is TRBV2, the J call TRBJ1-5; D perhaps matches TRBD1 (5 bases). Trimming removed 10 bases at V and 4 bases at J, with 14 bases between. The CDR3 has 13 residues. Germline loops: CDR1 SNHLY, CDR2 FYNNEI. The CDR3 sequence is CATGQGTNQPQHF. Incomplete CDR3 DNA: TGTGCCACCGGCCAGGGTACGAATCAGCCC.

This clone showed up many times. The read ends 3 residues before the CDR3 terminus; that terminus is restored from the germline J gene. The chain is built from TRBV5-1 and TRBJ1-1, with no clear D. Deletions cut 4 bases from V and 7 bases from J, with 11 bases between. Germline CDR1 is SGHRS and CDR2 is YFSETQ. This CDR3 is built from 12 residues. CDR3 residues: CASSPLEGEAFF. The covered CDR3 bases are TGCGCCAGCAGCCCCTTGGAGGGTGAA.

To note about this clone: Read coverage stops 3 residues before the CDR3 terminus; the germline J gene supplies the remainder. This chain uses TRBV7-9 with TRBJ2-2; TRBD1 is a possible D gene (6 bases). The CDR3 extends over 15 amino acids. Germline-derived CDR1 and CDR2 are SEHNR and FQNEAQ (reference sequence). The DNA read from the CDR3 is TGTGCCAGCAGCCCCGACAGGACTGGGGCCAACGTG. Its translation is CASSPDRTGANV. The whole CDR3 sequence is CASSPDRTGANVLFF.

This clone occurred a few times. The DNA read from the CDR3 is TGTGCCAGCAGCTCCTCGGGGTTGGCCCAGCCC. Its protein product is CASSSSGLAQP. The whole CDR3 sequence reads CASSSSGLAQPQHF. The J gene is TRBJ1-5, the V gene TRBV7-6; D call uncertain. The sequence runs out 3 residues before the end of the CDR3; the remainder is reconstructed from the germline J gene. This CDR3 region has 14 residues. Germline-derived CDR1 and CDR2 are SGHVS and FNYEAQ. The germline V and J ends were trimmed by 4 bases and 7 bases, with 14 bases remaining between them.

There are a few counts of this clone. The sequence runs out 3 residues before the end of the CDR3; the remainder is reconstructed from the germline J gene. The chain links TRBV18 to TRBJ1-3; D remains ambiguous. Per the germline V gene, CDR1 is KGHSH and CDR2 is LQKENI. V was cut by 2 bases and J by 9 bases, with 11 bases left in between. The CDR3 runs 13 residues. CDR3 bases read: TGTGCCAGCTCACCAGGGCTTGCAAGCACC. This codes for CASSPGLAST. The whole CDR3 protein reads CASSPGLASTIYF.

This clone was picked up many times. Read coverage stops 3 residues before the CDR3 terminus; the germline J gene supplies the remainder. The J gene is TRBJ1-2, the V gene TRBV19; unclear D gene. This CDR3 contains 15 residues. Germline V gene lookup returns CDR1 LNHDA and CDR2 SQIVND (reference sequence). V lost 0 bases and J lost 0, with 8 bases in between. Partial CDR3 DNA: TGTGCCAGTAGTATAGATAGCCGCACTAACTATGGC. Translating it yields CASSIDSRTNYG. The full CDR3 is CASSIDSRTNYGYTF. Together with reference TRBV19 and TRBJ1-2, the CDR3 gives the full variable domain: DGGITQSPKYLFRKEGQNVTLSCEQNLNHDAMYWYRQDPGQGLRLIYYSQIVNDFQKGDIAEGYSVSREKKESFPLTVTSAQKNPTAFYLCASSIDSRTNYGYTFGSGTRLTVV.

This clone was counted a few times. The CDR3 DNA, read in part, is TGTGCCAGCAGCCGAGGTCCGGGACAGGGGACCAACGAC. Translation gives CASSRGPGQGTND. The whole CDR3 protein is CASSRGPGQGTNDYTF. The chain is built from TRBV7-3 and TRBJ1-2; 10 bases line up with TRBD1. The read terminates 3 residues ahead of where the CDR3 ends, so the germline J gene completes it. Germline V gene data show CDR1 as SGHTA and CDR2 as FQGTGA. CDR3 size: 16 residues.